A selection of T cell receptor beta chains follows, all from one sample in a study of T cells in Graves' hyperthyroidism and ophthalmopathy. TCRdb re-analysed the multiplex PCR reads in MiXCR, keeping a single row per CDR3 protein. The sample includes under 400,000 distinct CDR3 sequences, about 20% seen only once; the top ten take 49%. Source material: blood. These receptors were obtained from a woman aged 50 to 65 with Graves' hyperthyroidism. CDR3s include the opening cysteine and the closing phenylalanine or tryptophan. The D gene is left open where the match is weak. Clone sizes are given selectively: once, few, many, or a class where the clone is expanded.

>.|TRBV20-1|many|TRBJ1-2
CSARDRGGNYGYTF
TGCAGTGCTAGAGATCGAGGAGGGAACTATGGCTACACCTTC
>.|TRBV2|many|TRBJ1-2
CASSASGTPSNYGYTF
TGTGCCAGCAGCGCATCCGGGACACCCTCTAACTATGGCTACACCTTC
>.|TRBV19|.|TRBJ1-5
CASQRTSRSNQPQHF
TGTGCCAGCCAGAGGACGAGCCGAAGCAATCAGCCCCAGCATTTT
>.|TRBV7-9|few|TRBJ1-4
CASSSSGTNEKLFF
TGTGCCAGCAGCTCCTCCGGTACTAATGAAAAACTGTTTTTT
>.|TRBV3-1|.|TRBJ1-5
CASSQAYSNQPQHF
TGTGCCAGCAGCCAAGCGTACAGCAATCAGCCCCAGCATTTT
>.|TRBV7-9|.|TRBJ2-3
CASSDVLVTQYF
TGTGCCAGCAGCGATGTTCTTGTTACGCAGTATTTT
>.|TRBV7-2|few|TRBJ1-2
CASSRGWGQNYGYTF
TGTGCCAGCAGCCGGGGGTGGGGACAAAACTATGGCTACACCTTC
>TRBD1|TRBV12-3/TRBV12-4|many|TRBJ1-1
CATGQGGPEAFF
TGTGCCACGGGACAGGGCGGCCCTGAAGCTTTCTTT
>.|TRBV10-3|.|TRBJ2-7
CAISPRGAVSYEQYF
TGTGCCATCAGTCCGAGGGGGGCTGTATCCTACGAGCAGTACTTC
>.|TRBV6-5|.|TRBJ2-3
CASSYYGGSGGADTQYF
TGTGCCAGCAGTTACTATGGGGGGTCGGGTGGGGCAGATACGCAGTATTTT
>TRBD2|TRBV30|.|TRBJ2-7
CAWNGGSLSYEQCF
TGTGCCTGGAATGGCGGGAGCCTCTCCTACGAGCAGTGCTTC
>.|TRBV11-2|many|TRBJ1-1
CASSLAGPNTEAFF
TGTGCCAGCAGCTTAGCCGGTCCAAACACTGAAGCTTTCTTT
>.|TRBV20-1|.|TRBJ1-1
CSARGNTQTSYLPRAEAFF
TGCAGTGCTAGAGGTAACACTCAAACCTCTTATCTTCCCCGGGCTGAAGCTTTCTTT
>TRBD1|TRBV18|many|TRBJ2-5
CASSATGGEETQYF
TGTGCCAGCTCAGCCACAGGGGGCGAAGAGACCCAGTACTTC
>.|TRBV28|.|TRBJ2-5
CASSPPTTQYF
TGTGCCAGCAGTCCCCCGACGACCCAGTACTTC
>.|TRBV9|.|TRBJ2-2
CASSVAPAGTNTGELFF
TGTGCCAGCAGCGTAGCCCCCGCAGGGACGAACACCGGGGAGCTGTTTTTT
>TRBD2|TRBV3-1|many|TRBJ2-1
CASSQGLAGGSEQFF
TGTGCCAGCAGCCAGGGACTAGCGGGAGGGAGTGAGCAGTTCTTC